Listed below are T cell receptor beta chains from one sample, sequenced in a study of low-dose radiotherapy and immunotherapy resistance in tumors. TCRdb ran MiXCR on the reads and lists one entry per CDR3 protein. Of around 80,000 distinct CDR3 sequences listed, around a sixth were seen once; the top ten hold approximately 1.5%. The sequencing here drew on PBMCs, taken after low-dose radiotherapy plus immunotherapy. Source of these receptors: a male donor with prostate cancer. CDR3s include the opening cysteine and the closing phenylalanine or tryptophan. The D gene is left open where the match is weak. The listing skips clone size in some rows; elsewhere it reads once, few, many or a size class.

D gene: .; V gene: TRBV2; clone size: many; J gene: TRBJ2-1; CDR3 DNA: TGTGCCAGCAGGGTCGCTGGGATAGATTACAATGAGCAGTTCTTC; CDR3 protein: CASRVAGIDYNEQFF
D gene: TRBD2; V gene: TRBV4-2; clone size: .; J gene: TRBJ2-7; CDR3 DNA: TGTGCCAGCAGCCAAGTCCCTAGCGGGAGGGACACTCCTAGGGAGCAGTACTTC; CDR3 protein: CASSQVPSGRDTPREQYF
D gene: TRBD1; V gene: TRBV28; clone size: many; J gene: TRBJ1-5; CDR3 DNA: TGTGCCAGCAGTTCCCTACAGGGGTATAGCAATCAGCCCCAGCATTTT; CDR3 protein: CASSSLQGYSNQPQHF
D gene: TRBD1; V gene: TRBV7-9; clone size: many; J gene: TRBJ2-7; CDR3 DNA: TGTGCCAGCAGCGGACCGGGACAGGGGACCTACGAGCAGTACTTC; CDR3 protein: CASSGPGQGTYEQYF
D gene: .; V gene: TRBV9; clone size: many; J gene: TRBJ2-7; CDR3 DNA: TGTGCCAGCAGCGGAGACAACGAGCAGTACTTC; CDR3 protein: CASSGDNEQYF
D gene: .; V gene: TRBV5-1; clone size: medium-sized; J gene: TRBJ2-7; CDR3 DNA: TGCGCCAGCAGCCCCAACAGCTACGAGCAGTACTTC; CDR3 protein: CASSPNSYEQYF
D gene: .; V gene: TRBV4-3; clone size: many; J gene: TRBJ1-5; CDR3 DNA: TGCGCCAGCAGCCAAGGGACAGCTAGCAATCAGCCCCAGCATTTT; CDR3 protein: CASSQGTASNQPQHF
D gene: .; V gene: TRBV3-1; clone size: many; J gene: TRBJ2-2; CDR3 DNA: TGTGCCAGCAGCCCTCACCCCCTAGAGAACACCGGGGAGCTGTTTTTT; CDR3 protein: CASSPHPLENTGELFF
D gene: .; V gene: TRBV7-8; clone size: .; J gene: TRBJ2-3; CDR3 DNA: TGTGCCAGCAGCTTAGTGGGGGGGCGCACAGATACGCAGTATTTT; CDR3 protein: CASSLVGGRTDTQYF
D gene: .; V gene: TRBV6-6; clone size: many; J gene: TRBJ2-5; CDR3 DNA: TGTGCCAGCAGTTCCAGCAGGGAGACCCAGTACTTC; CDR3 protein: CASSSSRETQYF
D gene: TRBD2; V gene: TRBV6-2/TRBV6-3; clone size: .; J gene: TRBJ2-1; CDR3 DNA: TGTGCCAGCAGTCGGGGTAGCGGGAGGTACAATGAGCAGTTCTTC; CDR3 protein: CASSRGSGRYNEQFF
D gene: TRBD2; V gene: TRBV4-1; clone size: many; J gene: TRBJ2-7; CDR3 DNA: TGCGCCAGCAGCCAAGATTATCCCGGGACTAGCGGACGCGAGCAGTACTTC; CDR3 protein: CASSQDYPGTSGREQYF
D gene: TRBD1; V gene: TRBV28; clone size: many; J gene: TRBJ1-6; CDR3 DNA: TGTGCCAGCAGCTTTGAACAGGGGACACTGAGCTCCTATAATTCACCCCTCCACTTT; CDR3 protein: CASSFEQGTLSSYNSPLHF
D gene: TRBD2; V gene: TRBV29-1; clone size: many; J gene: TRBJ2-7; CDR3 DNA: TGCAGCGCCGGATCCGTCGGGACTACGAAGCAGTACTTC; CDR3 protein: CSAGSVGTTKQYF
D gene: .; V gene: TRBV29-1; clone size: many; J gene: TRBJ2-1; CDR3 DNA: TGCAGCCTCCGGGCCAACTACAATGAGCAGTTCTTC; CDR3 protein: CSLRANYNEQFF
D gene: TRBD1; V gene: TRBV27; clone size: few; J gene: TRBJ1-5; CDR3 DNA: TGTGCCAGCAGTCGAAGGACAGGGACACTTAGCAATCAGCCCCAGCATTTT; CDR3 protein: CASSRRTGTLSNQPQHF
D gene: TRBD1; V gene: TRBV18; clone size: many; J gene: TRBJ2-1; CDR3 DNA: TGTGCCAGCTCCCCGGACAGGCAATCCTACAATGAGCAGTTCTTC; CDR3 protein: CASSPDRQSYNEQFF
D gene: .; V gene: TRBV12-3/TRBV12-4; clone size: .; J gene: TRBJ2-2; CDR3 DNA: .; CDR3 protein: CASSFGTGELFFF
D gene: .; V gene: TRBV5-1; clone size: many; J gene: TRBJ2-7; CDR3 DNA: TGTGCCAGCAGCCTCGACGGCTACGAGCAGTACTTC; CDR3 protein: CASSLDGYEQYF
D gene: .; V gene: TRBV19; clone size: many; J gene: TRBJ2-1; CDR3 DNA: TGTGCCAGTACGGCTAGCCGGACCACCTACAATGAGCAGTTCTTC; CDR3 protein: CASTASRTTYNEQFF
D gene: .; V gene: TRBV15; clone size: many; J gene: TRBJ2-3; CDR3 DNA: TGTGCCACCAGCAGAGCTCCCCCCCCCGAGGATACGCAGTATTTT; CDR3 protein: CATSRAPPPEDTQYF
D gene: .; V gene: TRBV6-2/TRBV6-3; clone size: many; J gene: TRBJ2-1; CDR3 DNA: TGTGCCAGCGGGCTGGAGGATGAGCAGTTCTTC; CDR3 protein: CASGLEDEQFF
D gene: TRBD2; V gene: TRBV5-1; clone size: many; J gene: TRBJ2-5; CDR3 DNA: TGCGCCAGCACCAGCGGGGAGTTCCGGGAGACCCAGTACTTC; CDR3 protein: CASTSGEFRETQYF
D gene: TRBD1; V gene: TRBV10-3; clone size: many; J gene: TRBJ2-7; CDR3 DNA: TGTGCCATCGGACAGGGAATTCCCTACGAGCAGTACTTC; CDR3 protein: CAIGQGIPYEQYF
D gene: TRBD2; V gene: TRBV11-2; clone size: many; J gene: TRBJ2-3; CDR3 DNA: TGTGCCAGCAGCTTAGATATCCAGGGAGGGACCGTTTATTTGGGCACAGATACGCAGTATTTT; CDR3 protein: CASSLDIQGGTVYLGTDTQYF
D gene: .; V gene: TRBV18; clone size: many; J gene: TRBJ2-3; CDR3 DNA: TGTGCCAGCTCACCAGTGAGCACAGATACGCAGTATTTT; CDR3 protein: CASSPVSTDTQYF
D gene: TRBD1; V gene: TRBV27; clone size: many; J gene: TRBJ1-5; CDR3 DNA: TGTGCCAGCAGTCTAGGGACAGGGGGCGGGCAGCCCCAGCATTTT; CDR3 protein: CASSLGTGGGQPQHF
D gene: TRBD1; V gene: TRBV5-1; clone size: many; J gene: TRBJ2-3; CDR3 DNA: TGCGCCAGCAGCATTGGGACAGTCGAAGATACGCAGTATTTT; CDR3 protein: CASSIGTVEDTQYF
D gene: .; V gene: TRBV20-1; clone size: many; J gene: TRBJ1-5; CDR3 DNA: TGCAGTGCTAGAGAGGGGACTAGCAATCAGCCCCAGCATTTT; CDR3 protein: CSAREGTSNQPQHF
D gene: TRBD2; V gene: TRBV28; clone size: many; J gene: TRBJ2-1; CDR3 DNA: TGTGCCAGCAGTTTATCCGGGACTAGCGGGAGGGCCAAGCAGTTCTTC; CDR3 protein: CASSLSGTSGRAKQFF
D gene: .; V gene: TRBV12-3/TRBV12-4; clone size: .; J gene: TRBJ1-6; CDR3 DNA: TGTGCCAGCAGTTTACTGACAACGAGAAATTCACCCCTCCACTTT; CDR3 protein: CASSLLTTRNSPLHF
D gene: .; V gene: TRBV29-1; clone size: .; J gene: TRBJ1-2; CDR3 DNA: TGCAGCGTCGGGAGGCCCGCCTCAGCTAACTATGGCTACACCTTC; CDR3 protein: CSVGRPASANYGYTF
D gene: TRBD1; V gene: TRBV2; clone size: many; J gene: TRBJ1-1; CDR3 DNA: TGTGCCAGCAGTTCTCCAGGGGGCTCGGTCACTGAAGCTTTCTTT; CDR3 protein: CASSSPGGSVTEAFF
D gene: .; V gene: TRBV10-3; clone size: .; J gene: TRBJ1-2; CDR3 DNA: TGTGCCATCAGTGAGTCGTCCGAGCGGGGGGAAGGCTACACCTTC; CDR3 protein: CAISESSERGEGYTF
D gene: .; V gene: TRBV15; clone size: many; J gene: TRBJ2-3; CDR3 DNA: TGTGCCACCAGCGTTCGTTGGGATACGCAGTATTTT; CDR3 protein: CATSVRWDTQYF
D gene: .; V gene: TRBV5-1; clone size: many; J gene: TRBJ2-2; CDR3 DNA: TGCGCCAGCAGCGAGACTGTGGCCGGGGAGCTGTTTTTT; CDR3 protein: CASSETVAGELFF
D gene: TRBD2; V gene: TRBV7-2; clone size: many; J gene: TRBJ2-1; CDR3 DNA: TGTGCCAGCAGCTTAGATCAGCGGGAGGGCGGAGAGCAGTTCTTC; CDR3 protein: CASSLDQREGGEQFF
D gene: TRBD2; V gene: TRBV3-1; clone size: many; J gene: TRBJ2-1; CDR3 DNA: TGTGCCAGCAGCCAACTTTCACTAGCGGGCGCCAATGAGCAGTTCTTC; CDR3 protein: CASSQLSLAGANEQFF
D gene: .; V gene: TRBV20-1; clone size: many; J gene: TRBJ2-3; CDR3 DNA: TGCAGTGCTAGAGAAGGGACAACTAGCACAGATACGCAGTATTTT; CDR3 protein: CSAREGTTSTDTQYF
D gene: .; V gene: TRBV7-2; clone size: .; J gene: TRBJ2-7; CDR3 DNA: TGTGCCAGCAGCTTAGAGCAGGGTTTTAAATACGAGCAGTACTTC; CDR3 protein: CASSLEQGFKYEQYF
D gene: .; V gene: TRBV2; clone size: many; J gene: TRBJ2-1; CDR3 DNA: TGTGCCAGCAGAGTGGGTCTTAACAATGAGCAGTTCTTC; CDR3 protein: CASRVGLNNEQFF
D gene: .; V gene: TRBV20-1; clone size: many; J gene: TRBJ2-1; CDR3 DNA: TGCAGTGCTAACTGGGGATACAATGAGCAGTTCTTC; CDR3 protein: CSANWGYNEQFF
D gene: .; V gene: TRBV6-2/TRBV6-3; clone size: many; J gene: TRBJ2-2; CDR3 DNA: TGTGCCGGCTCAGGAAGGCCGAACACCGGGGAGCTGTTTTTT; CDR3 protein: CAGSGRPNTGELFF
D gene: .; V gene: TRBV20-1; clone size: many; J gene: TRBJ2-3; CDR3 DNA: TGCAGTGCTAGGGGAGGTGATACGCAGTATTTT; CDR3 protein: CSARGGDTQYF
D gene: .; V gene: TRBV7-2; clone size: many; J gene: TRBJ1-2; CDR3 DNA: TGTGCCAGCAGCTTACAGGGAGGGTATGGCTACACCTTC; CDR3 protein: CASSLQGGYGYTF
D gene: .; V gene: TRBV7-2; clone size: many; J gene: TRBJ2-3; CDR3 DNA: TGTGCCAGCAGCCCTGGGATAGATACGCAGTATTTT; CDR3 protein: CASSPGIDTQYF
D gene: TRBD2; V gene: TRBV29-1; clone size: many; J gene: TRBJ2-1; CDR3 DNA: TGCAGCCAAGCAGGACTAGCGGGAATAAATGAGCAGTTCTTC; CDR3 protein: CSQAGLAGINEQFF
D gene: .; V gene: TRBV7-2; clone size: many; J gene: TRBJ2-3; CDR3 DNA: TGTGCCAGCAGCCCCGGACTGGTGAGAACTAGCACAGATACGCAGTATTTT; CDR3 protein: CASSPGLVRTSTDTQYF
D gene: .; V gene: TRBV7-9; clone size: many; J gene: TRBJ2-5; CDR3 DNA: TGTGCCAGCAGCTTAACCGAAGAGACCCAGTACTTC; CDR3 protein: CASSLTEETQYF
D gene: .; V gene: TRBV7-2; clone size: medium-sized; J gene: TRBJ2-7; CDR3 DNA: TGTGCCAGCAGTCGGCCCGATTACGAGCAGTACTTC; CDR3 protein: CASSRPDYEQYF
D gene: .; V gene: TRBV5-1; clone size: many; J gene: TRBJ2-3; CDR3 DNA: TGCGCCAGCAGCTTGGACCCTCTTAGTACAGATACGCAGTATTTT; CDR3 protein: CASSLDPLSTDTQYF
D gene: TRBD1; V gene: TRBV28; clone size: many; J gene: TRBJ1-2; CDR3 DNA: TGTGCCAGCAGTTTAGGGGACAGCCGGCGAAGTGGCTACACCTTC; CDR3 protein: CASSLGDSRRSGYTF
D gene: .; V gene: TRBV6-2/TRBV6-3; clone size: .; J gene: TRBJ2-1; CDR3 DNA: TGTGCCAGCAGCACCGTGGGTAATGAGCAGTTCTTC; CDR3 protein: CASSTVGNEQFF
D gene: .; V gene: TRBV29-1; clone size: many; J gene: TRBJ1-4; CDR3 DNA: TGCAGCGTCCTAAATGAAAAACTGTTTTTT; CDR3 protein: CSVLNEKLFF
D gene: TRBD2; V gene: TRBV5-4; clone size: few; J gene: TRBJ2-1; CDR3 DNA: TGTGCCAGCAGCCTGACTAGCGGGGACTACAATGAGCAGTTCTTC; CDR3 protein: CASSLTSGDYNEQFF
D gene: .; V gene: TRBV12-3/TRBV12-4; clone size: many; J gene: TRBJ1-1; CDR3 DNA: TGTGCCAGCAGTTTAGGCGGCGGGGCCTATTTT; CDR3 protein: CASSLGGGAYF